This T cell receptor (beta chain) was sequenced in a study of radiation and T cells in renal cell carcinoma. Details on this clone: Its antigen is as yet unknown.

Germline V gene lookup returns CDR1 SGHKS and CDR2 YYEKEE (reference sequence). The V gene lost 4 bases and the J gene lost 5 bases, with 4 bases spanning the gap. The CDR3 contains 11 residues. Described time point: baseline pretreatment blood. Treatment specified: 15 Gy SBRT to primary tumor, nephrectomy 4 weeks later. Radiation-treated patients gave blood at baseline, week 2 and week 4. General study findings and limits: From baseline, blood top tumor clonotypes peaked at 2 weeks post-radiation. Pretreatment tumor biopsies were lacking, so baseline clonotypes are unknown.

The repertoire was sequenced with immunoSEQ multiplex PCR; TCRdb's copy has only in-frame clones and lacks some. The repertoire holds 90,000 to 95,000 clones, with over 75% as singletons. This clonotype was obtained from a man aged 60-69 years with renal cell carcinoma. The sequenced sample was blood, obtained from a patient whose treatment included radiotherapy and nephrectomy. This chain joins TRBV5-5 and TRBJ2-1; D is unresolved. As DNA, the CDR3 is TGTGCCAGCAGCACTAACAATGAGCAGTTCTTC. It translates to CASSTNNEQFF.